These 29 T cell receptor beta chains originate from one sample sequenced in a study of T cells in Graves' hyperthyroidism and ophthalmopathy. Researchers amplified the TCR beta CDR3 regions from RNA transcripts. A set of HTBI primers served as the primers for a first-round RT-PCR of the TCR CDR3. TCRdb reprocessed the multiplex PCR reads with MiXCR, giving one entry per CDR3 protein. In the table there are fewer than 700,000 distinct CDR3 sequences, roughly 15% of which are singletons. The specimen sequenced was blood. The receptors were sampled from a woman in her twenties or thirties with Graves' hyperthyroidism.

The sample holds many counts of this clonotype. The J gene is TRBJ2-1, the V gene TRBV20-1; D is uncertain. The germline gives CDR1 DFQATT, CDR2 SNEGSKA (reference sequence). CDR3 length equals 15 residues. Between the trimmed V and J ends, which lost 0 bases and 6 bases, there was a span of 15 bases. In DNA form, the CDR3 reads TGCAGTGCTAGAGATTCCCGGCTAGGCGTCAATGAGCAGTTCTTC. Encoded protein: CSARDSRLGVNEQFF.

The CDR3 spells CASSLALRPLYGYTF. As DNA, the CDR3 is TGTGCCAGCAGCTTAGCGCTAAGGCCCCTCTATGGCTACACCTTC. J is TRBJ1-2 and V is TRBV7-2, with D uncertain. The CDR3 has 15 residues. The V end was cut by 0 bases, the J end by 4 bases, with 12 bases between. The germline CDR1 and CDR2 sequences are SGHTA and FQGNSA.

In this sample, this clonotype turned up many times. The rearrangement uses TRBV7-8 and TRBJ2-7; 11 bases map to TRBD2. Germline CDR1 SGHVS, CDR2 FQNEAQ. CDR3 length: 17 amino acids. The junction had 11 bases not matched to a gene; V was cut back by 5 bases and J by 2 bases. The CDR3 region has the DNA TGTGCCAGCAGCGTGGGACTAGCGGACCCCTCCCCCTACGAGCAGTACTTC. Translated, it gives CASSVGLADPSPYEQYF.

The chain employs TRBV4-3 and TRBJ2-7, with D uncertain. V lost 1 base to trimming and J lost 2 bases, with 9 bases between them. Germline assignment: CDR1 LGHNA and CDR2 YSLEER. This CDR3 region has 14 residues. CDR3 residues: CASSQVYGAYEQYF. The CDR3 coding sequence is TGCGCCAGCAGCCAAGTTTACGGAGCCTACGAGCAGTACTTC.

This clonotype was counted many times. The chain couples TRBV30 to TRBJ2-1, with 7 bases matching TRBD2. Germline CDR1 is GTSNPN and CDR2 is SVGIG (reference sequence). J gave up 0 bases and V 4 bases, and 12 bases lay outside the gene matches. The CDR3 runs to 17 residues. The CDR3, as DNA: TGTGCCTGGATCCAGGCTAGCGGAGGGAGCTCCTACAATGAGCAGTTCTTC. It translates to CAWIQASGGSSYNEQFF. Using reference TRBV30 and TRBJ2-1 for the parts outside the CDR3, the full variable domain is SQTIHQWPATLVQPVGSPLSLECTVEGTSNPNLYWYRQAAGRGLQLLFYSVGIGQISSEVPQNLSASRPQDRQFILSSKKLLLSDSGFYLCAWIQASGGSSYNEQFFGPGTRLTVL.

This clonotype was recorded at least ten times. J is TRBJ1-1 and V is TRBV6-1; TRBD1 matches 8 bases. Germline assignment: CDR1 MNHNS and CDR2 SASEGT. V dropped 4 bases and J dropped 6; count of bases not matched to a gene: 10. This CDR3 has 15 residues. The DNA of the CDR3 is TGTGCCAGCAGTGTCCAGGGGGCGGCGAGCGCTGAAGCTTTCTTT. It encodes CASSVQGAASAEAFF.

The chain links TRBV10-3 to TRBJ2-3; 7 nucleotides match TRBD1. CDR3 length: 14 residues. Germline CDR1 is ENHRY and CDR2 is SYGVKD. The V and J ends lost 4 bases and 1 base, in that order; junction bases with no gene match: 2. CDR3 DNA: TGTGCCATCAGTGGTGACAGGGGCACAGATACGCAGTATTTT. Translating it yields CAISGDRGTDTQYF.

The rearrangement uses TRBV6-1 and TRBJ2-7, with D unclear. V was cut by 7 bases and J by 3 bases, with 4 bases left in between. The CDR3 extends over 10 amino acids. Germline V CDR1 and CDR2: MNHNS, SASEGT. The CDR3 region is CASMDYEQYF. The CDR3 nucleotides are TGTGCCAGCATGGACTACGAGCAGTACTTC.

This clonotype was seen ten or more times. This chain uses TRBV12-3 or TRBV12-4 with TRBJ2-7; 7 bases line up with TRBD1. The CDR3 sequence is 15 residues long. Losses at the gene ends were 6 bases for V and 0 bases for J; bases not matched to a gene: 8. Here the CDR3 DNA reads TGTGCCAGCAGCCCAGGGACAGAGAGCTCCTACGAGCAGTACTTC. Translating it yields CASSPGTESSYEQYF.

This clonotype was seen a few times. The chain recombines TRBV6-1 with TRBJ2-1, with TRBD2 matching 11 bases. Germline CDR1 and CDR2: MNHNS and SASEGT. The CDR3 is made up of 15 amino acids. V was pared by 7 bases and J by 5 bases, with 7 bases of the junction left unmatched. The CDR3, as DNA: TGTGCCAGCATCGAGACGGGACTAGCGGACAATGAGCAGTTCTTC. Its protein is CASIETGLADNEQFF.

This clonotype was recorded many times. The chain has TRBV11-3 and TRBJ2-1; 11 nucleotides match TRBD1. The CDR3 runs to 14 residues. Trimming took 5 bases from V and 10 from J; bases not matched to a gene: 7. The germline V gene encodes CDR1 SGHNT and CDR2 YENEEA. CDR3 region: CASSPIGQGAEQFF. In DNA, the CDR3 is TGTGCCAGCAGCCCCATAGGACAGGGGGCAGAGCAGTTCTTC. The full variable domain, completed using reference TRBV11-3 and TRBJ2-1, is EAGVVQSPRYKIIEKKQPVAFWCNPISGHNTLYWYLQNLGQGPELLIRYENEEAVDDSQLPKDRFSAERLKGVDSTLKIQPAELGDSAVYLCASSPIGQGAEQFFGPGTRLTVL.

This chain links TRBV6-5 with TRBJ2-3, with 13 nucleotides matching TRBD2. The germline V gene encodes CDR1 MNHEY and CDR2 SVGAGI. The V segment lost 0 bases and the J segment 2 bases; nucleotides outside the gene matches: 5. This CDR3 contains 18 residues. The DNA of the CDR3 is TGTGCCAGCAGTTACTCGCCACTAGCGGGAGGGCCCACAGATACGCAGTATTTT. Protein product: CASSYSPLAGGPTDTQYF.

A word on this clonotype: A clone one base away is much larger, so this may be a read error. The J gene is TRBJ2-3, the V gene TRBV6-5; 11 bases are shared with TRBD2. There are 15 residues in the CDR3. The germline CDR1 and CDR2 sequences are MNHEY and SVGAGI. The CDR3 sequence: CAGSYSSGRTDTQYF. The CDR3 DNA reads TGTGCCGGCAGTTACTCTAGCGGGAGGACAGATACGCAGTATTTT.

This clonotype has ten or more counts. The CDR3 DNA is TGTGCCAGCACGGGACTAGAATCCACCGGGGAGCTGTTTTTT. This translates into CASTGLESTGELFF. The chain recombines TRBV11-3 with TRBJ2-2; TRBD2 agrees at 8 bases. V shed 7 bases and J 4 bases; nucleotides not matched to a gene: 5. The CDR3 spans 14 residues. From germline, CDR1 is SGHNT and CDR2 YENEEA.

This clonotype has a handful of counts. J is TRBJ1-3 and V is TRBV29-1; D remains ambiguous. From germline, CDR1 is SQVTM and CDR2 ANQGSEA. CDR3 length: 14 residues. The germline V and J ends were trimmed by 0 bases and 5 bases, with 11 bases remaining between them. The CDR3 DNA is TGCAGCGTTGAAGAGGTGGAAAGGAGAAACACCATATATTTT. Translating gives CSVEEVERRNTIYF. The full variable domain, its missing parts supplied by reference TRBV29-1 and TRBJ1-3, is SAVISQKPSRDICQRGTSLTIQCQVDSQVTMMFWYRQQPGQSLTLIATANQGSEATYESGFVIDKFPISRPNLTFSTLTVSNMSPEDSSIYLCSVEEVERRNTIYFGEGSWLTVV.

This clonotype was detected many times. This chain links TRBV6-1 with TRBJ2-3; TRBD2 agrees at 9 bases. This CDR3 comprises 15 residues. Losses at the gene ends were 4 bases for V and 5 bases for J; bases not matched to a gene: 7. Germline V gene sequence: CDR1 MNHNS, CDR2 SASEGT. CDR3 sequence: CASSATSGLRDTQYF. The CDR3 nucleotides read TGTGCCAGCAGTGCAACTAGCGGGCTAAGAGATACGCAGTATTTT.

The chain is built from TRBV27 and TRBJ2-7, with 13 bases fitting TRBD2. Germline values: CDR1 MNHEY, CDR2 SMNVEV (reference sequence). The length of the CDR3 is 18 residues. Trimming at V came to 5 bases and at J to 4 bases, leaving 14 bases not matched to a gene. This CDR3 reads CASSPRLRTSGSRYEQYF. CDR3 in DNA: TGTGCCAGCAGTCCGCGACTCCGGACTAGCGGGAGTAGGTACGAGCAGTACTTC.

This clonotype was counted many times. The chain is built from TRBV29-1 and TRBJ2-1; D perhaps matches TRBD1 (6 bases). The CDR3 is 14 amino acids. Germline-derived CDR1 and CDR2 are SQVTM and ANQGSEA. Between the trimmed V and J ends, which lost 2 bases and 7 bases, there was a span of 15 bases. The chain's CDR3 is CSVEPLRGGNEQFF. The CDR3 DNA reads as TGCAGCGTTGAACCTTTGAGAGGGGGTAATGAGCAGTTCTTC.

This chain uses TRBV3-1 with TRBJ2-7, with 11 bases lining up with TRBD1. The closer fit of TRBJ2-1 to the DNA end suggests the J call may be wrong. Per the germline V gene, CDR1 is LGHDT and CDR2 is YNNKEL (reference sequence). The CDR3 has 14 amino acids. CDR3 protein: CASSRTGGSYEQFF. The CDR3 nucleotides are TGTGCCAGCAGCCGGACAGGGGGCTCCTACGAGCAGTTCTTC.

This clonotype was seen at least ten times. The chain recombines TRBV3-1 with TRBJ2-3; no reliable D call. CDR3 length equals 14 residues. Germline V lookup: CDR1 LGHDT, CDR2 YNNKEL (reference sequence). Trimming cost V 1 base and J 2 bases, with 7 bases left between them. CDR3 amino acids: CASSQGLPTDTQYF. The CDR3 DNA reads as TGTGCCAGCAGCCAAGGCCTCCCCACAGATACGCAGTATTTT.

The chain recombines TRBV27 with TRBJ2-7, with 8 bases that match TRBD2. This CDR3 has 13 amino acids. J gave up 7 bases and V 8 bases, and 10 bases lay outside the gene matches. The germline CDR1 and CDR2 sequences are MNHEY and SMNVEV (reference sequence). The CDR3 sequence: CASPRLASGEQYF. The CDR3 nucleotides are TGTGCCAGCCCCCGACTAGCGTCGGGTGAGCAGTACTTC.

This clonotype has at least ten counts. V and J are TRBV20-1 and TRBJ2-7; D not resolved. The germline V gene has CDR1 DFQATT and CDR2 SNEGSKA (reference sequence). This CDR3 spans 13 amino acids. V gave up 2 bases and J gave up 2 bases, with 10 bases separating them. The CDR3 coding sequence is TGCAGTGCTAGACCGGGTGATACCTACGAGCAGTACTTC. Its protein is CSARPGDTYEQYF.

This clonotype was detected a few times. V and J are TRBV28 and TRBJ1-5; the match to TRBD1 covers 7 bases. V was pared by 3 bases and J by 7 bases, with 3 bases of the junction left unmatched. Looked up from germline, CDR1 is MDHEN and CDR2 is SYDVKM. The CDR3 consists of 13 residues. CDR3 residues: CASSFRGLQPQHF. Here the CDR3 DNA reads TGTGCCAGCAGTTTCAGGGGGTTGCAGCCCCAGCATTTT. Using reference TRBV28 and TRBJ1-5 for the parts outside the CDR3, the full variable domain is DVKVTQSSRYLVKRTGEKVFLECVQDMDHENMFWYRQDPGLGLRLIYFSYDVKMKEKGDIPEGYSVSREKKERFSLILESASTNQTSMYLCASSFRGLQPQHFGDGTRLSIL.

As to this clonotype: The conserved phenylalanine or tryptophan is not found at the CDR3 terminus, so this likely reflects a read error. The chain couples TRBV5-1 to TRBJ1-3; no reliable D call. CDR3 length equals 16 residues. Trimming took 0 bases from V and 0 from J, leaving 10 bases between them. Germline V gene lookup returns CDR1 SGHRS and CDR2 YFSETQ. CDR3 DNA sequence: TGCGCCAGCAGCTTGGTCGGCTCTTCCTCTGGAAACACCATATATCTT. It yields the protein CASSLVGSSSGNTIYL.

The CDR3 DNA reads as TGCAGCGTTGGAGGAGGGTATGAGCAGTTCTTC. This gives the protein CSVGGGYEQFF. The chain employs TRBV29-1 and TRBJ2-1; the D gene is possibly TRBD2 (6 bases). The V and J ends lost 4 bases and 8 bases respectively, with 9 bases between them. Germline loops: CDR1 SQVTM, CDR2 ANQGSEA. CDR3 size: 11 residues.

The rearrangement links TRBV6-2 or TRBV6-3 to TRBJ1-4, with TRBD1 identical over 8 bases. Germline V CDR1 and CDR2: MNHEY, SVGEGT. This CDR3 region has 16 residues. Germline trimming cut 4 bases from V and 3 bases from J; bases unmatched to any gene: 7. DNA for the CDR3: TGTGCCAGCAGTTCGACAGGGGCGGGGGCTAATGAAAAACTGTTTTTT. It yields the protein CASSSTGAGANEKLFF.

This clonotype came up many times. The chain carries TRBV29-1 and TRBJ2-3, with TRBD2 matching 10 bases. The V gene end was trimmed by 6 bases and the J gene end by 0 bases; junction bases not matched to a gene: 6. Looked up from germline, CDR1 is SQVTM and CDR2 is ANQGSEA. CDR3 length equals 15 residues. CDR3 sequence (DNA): TGCAGCGTGGCACTAGCGGGGCCCAGCACAGATACGCAGTATTTT. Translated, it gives CSVALAGPSTDTQYF.

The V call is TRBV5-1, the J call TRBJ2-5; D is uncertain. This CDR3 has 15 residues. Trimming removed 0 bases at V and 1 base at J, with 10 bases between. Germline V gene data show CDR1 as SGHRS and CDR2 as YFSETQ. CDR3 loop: CASSLVAVFQETQYF. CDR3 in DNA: TGCGCCAGCAGCTTGGTTGCAGTCTTCCAAGAGACCCAGTACTTC.

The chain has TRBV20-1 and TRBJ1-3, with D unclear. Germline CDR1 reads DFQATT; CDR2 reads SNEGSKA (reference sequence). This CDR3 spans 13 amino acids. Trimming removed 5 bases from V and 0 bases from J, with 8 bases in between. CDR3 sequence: CSAYSTSGNTIYF. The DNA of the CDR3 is TGCAGTGCTTATTCAACCTCTGGAAACACCATATATTTT.